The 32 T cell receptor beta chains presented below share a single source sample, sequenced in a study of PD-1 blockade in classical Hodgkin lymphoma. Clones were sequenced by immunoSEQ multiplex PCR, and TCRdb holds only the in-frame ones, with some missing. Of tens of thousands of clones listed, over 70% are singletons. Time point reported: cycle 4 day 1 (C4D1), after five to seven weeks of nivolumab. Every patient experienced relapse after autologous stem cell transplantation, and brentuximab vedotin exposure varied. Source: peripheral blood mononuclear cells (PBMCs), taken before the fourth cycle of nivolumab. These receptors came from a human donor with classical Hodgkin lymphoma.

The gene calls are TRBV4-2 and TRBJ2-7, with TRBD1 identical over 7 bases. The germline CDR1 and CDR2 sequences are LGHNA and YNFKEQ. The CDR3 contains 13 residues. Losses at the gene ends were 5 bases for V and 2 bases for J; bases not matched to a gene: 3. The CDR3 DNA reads TGTGCCAGCAGCATAACAGGGGCCTACGAGCAGTACTTC. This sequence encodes CASSITGAYEQYF.

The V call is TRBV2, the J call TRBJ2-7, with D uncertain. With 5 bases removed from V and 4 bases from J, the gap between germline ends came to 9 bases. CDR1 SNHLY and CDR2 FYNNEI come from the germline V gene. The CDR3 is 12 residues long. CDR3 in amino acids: CASSLTGYEQYF. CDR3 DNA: TGTGCCAGCAGTCTCACGGGTTACGAGCAGTACTTC.

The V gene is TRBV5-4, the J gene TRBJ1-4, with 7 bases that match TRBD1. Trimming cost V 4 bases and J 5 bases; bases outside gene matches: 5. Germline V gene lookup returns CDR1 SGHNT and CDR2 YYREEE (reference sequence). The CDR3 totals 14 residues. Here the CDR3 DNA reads TGTGCCAGCAGCCACAGGGGCGTCAATGAAAAACTGTTTTTT. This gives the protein CASSHRGVNEKLFF.

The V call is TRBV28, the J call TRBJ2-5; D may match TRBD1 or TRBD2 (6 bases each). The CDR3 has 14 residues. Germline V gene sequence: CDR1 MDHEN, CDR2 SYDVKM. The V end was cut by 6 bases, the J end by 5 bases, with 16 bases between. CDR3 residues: CASRPLGGRETQYF. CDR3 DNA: TGTGCCAGCAGGCCACTGGGGGGCCGGGAGACCCAGTACTTC.

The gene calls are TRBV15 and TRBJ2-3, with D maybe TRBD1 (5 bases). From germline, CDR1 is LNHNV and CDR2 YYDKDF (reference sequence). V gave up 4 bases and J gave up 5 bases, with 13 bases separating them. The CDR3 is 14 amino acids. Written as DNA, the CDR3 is TGTGCCACCAGCACCATAGGGGCCGGAGATACGCAGTATTTT. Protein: CATSTIGAGDTQYF.

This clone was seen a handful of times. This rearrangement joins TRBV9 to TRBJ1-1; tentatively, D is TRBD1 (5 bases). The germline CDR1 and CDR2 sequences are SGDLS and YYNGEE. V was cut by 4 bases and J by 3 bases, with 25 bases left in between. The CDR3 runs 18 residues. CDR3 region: CASSPAGGTQFFDTEAFF. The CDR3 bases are TGTGCCAGCAGCCCTGCCGGGGGGACCCAATTTTTTGACACTGAAGCTTTCTTT.

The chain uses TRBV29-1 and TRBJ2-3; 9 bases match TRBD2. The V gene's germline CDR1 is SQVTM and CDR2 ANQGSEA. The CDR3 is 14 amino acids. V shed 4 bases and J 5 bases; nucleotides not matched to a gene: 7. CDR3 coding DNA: TGCAGCGTTGGGTGGCGGGGGGGTCAAGATACGCAGTATTTT. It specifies CSVGWRGGQDTQYF.

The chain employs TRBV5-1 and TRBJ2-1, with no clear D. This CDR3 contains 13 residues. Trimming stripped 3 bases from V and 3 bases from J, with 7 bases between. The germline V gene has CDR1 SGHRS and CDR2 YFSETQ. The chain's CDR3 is CASSYGLYNEQFF. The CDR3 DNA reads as TGCGCCAGCAGCTACGGTCTCTACAATGAGCAGTTCTTC.

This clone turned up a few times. The CDR3 DNA sequence: TGTGCCAGCAGTTTTTTGGGGACAGGAAGGAGCTCCTACGAGCAGTACTTC. Protein product: CASSFLGTGRSSYEQYF. The chain couples TRBV27 to TRBJ2-7, with 8 bases identical to TRBD1. CDR1 is MNHEY and CDR2 is SMNVEV in the germline V gene (reference sequence). The CDR3 sequence is 17 residues long. V lost 3 bases, J lost 0 bases, and 10 bases stayed unmatched.

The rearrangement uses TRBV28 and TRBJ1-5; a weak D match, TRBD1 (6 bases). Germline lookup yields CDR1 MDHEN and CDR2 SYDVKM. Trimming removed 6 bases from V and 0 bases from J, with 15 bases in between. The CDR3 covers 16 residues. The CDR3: CASSPRGPYSNQPQHF. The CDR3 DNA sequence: TGTGCCAGCAGCCCCAGGGGACCGTATAGCAATCAGCCCCAGCATTTT. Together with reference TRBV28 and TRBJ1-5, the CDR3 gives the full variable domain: DVKVTQSSRYLVKRTGEKVFLECVQDMDHENMFWYRQDPGLGLRLIYFSYDVKMKEKGDIPEGYSVSREKKERFSLILESASTNQTSMYLCASSPRGPYSNQPQHFGDGTRLSIL.

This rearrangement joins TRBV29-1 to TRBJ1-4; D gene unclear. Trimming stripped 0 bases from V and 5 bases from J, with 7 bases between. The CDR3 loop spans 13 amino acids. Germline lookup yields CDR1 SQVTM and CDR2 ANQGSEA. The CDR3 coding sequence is TGCAGCGTTGAAGATCCGTGGAATGAAAAACTGTTTTTT. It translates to CSVEDPWNEKLFF.

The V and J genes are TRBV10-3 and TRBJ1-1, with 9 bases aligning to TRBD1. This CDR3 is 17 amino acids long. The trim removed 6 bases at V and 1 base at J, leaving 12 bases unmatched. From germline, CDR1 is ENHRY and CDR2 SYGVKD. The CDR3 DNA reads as TGTGCCATCAGACCCGGGACAGGGAAAGAGGAGAACACTGAAGCTTTCTTT. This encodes CAIRPGTGKEENTEAFF.

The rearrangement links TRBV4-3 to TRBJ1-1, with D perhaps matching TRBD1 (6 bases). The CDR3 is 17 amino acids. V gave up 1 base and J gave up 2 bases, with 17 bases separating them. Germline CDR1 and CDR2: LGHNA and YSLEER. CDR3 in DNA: TGCGCCAGCAGCCAAGGGGCCGGGCGGACAGACAACACTGAAGCTTTCTTT. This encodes CASSQGAGRTDNTEAFF.

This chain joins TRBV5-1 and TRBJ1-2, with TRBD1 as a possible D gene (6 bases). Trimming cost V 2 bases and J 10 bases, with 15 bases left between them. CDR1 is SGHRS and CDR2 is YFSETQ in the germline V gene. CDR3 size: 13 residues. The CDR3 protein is CASSLKGQLFYTF. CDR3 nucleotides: TGCGCCAGCAGCTTAAAAGGACAGTTATTCTACACCTTC. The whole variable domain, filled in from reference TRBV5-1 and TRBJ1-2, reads KAGVTQTPRYLIKTRGQQVTLSCSPISGHRSVSWYQQTPGQGLQFLFEYFSETQRNKGNFPGRFSGRQFSNSRSEMNVSTLELGDSALYLCASSLKGQLFYTFGSGTRLTVV.

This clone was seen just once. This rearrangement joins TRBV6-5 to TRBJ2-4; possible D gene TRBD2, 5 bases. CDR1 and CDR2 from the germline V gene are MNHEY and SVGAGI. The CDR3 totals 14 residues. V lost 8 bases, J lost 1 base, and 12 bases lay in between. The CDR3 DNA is TGTGCCAGCGGACGGGGTTTGGCCAAAAACATTCAGTACTTC. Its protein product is CASGRGLAKNIQYF.

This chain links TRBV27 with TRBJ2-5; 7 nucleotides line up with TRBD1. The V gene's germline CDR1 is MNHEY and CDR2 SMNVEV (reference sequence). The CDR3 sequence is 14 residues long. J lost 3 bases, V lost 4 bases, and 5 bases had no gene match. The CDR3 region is CASSSRDREETQYF. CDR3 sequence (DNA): TGTGCCAGCAGTTCAAGGGACAGAGAAGAGACCCAGTACTTC.

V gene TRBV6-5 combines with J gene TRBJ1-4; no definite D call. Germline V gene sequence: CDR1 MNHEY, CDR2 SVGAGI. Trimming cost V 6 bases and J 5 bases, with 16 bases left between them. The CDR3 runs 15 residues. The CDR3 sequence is CASSQNIYPNEKLFF. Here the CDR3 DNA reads TGTGCCAGCAGCCAAAACATCTACCCCAATGAAAAACTGTTTTTT.

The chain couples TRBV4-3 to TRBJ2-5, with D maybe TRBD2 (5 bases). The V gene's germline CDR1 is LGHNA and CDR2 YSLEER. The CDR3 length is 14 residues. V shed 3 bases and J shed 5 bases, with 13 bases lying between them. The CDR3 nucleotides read TGCGCCAGCAGCCAGCATATCACGGGGGAGACCCAGTACTTC. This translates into CASSQHITGETQYF.

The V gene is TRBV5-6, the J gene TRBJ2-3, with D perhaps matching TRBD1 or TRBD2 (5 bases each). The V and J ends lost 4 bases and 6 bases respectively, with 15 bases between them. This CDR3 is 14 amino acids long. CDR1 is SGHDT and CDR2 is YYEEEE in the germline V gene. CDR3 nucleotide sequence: TGTGCCAGCAGCGCAAGCATGGGGACCGATACGCAGTATTTT. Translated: CASSASMGTDTQYF.

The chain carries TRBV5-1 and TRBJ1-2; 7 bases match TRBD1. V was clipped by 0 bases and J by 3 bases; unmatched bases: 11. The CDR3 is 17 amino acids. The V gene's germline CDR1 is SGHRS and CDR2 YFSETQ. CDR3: CASSLGGTVLFDYGYTF. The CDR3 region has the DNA TGCGCCAGCAGCTTGGGGGGGACAGTCTTATTCGACTATGGCTACACCTTC.

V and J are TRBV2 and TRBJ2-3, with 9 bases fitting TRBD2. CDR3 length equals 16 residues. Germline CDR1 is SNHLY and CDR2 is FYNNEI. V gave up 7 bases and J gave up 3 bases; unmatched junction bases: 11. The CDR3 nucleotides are TGTGCCAGCATGGCCGGGACTAGCTGGCGGACAGATACGCAGTATTTT. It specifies CASMAGTSWRTDTQYF.

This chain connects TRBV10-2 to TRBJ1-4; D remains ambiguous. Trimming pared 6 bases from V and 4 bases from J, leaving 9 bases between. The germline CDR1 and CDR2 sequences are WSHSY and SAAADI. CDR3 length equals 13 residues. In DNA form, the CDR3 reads TGCGCCAGCAGGATCCGCCGTAATGAAAAACTGTTTTTT. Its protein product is CASRIRRNEKLFF.

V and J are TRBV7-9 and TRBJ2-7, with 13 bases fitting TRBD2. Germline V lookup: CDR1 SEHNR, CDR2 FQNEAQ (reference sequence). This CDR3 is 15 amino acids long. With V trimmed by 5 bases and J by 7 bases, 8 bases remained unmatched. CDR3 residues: CASSPRTSGGPEQYF. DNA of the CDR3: TGTGCCAGCAGCCCCCGGACTAGCGGGGGTCCGGAGCAGTACTTC.

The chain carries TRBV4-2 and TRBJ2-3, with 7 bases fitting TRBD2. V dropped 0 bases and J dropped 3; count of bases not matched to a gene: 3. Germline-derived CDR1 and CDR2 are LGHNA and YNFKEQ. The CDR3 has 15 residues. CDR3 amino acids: CASSQERGITDTQYF. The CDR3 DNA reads TGTGCCAGCAGCCAAGAGCGGGGGATAACAGATACGCAGTATTTT.

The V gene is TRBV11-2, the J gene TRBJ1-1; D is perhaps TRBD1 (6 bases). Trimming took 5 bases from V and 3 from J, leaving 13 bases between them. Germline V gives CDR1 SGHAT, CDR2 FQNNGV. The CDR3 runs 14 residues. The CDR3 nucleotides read TGTGCCAGCAGCGCGAATGGGGGCCACACTGAAGCTTTCTTT. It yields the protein CASSANGGHTEAFF.

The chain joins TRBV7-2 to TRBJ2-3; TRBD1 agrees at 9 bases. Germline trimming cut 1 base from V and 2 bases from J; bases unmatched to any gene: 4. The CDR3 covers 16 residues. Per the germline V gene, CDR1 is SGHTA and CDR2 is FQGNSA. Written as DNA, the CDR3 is TGTGCCAGCAGCTTAGTGGGGGACAGGGCCACAGATACGCAGTATTTT. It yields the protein CASSLVGDRATDTQYF.

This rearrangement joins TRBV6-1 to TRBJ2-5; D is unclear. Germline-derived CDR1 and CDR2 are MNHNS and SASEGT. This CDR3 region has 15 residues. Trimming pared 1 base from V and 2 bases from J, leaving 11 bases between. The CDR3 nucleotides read TGTGCCAGCAGTGAAGTGGCAGCCAGTCAAGAGACCCAGTACTTC. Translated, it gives CASSEVAASQETQYF.

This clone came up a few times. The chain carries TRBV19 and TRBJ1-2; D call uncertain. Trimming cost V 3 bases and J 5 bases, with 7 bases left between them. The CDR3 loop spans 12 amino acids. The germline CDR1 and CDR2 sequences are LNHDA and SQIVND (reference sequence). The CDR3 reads CASSISKYGYTF. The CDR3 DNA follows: TGTGCCAGTAGTATTTCCAAATATGGCTACACCTTC.

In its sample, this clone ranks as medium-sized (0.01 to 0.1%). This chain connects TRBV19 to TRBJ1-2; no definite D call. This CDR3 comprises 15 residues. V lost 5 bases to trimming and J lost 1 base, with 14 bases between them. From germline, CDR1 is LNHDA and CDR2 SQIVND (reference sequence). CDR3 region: CASSSPGEGNYGYTF. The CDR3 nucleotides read TGTGCCAGTAGTTCACCGGGAGAAGGTAACTATGGCTACACCTTC.

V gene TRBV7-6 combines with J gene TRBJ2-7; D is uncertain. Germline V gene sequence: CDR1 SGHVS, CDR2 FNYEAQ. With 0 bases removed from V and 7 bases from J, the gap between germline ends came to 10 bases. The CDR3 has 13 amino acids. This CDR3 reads CASSLATEKEQYF. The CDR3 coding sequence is TGTGCCAGCAGCTTAGCAACCGAGAAAGAGCAGTACTTC.

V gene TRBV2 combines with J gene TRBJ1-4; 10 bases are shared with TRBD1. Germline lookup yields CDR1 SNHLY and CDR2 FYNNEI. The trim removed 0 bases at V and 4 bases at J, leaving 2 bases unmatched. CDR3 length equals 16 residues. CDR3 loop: CASSEARTGGNEKLFF. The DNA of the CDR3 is TGTGCCAGCAGTGAAGCACGGACAGGGGGTAATGAAAAACTGTTTTTT.

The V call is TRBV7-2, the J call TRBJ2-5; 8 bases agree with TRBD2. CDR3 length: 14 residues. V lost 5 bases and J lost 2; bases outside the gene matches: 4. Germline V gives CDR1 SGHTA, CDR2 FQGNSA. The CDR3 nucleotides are TGTGCCAGCAGCCGTAGCGGGGTGCAAGAGACCCAGTACTTC. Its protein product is CASSRSGVQETQYF. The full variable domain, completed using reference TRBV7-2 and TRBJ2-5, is GAGVSQSPSNKVTEKGKDVELRCDPISGHTALYWYRQSLGQGLEFLIYFQGNSAPDKSGLPSDRFSAERTGGSVSTLTIQRTQQEDSAVYLCASSRSGVQETQYFGPGTRLLVL.